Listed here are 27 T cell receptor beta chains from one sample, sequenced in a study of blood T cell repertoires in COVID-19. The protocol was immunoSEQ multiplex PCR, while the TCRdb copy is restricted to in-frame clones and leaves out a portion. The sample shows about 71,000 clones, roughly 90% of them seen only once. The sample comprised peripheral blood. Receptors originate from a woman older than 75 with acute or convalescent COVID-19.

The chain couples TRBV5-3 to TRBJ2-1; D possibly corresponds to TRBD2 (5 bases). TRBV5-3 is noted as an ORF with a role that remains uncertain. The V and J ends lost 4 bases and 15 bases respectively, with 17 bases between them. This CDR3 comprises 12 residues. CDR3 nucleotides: TGTGCCAGAAGCGCACCGGGATCGGACCCGTTCTTC. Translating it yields CARSAPGSDPFF.

The CDR3: CASSLVGGENNEQFF. CDR3 bases: TGTGCCAGCAGCTTAGTAGGGGGCGAAAACAATGAGCAGTTCTTC. The chain uses TRBV7-3 and TRBJ2-1, with 7 nucleotides matching TRBD1. Germline V gene lookup returns CDR1 SGHTA and CDR2 FQGTGA. The J segment lost 5 bases and the V segment lost 2 bases, leaving 6 bases of the junction unmatched. The CDR3 spans 15 residues. Filled out from reference TRBV7-3 and TRBJ2-1, the complete variable domain reads GAGVSQTPSNKVTEKGKYVELRCDPISGHTALYWYRQSLGQGPEFLIYFQGTGAADDSGLPNDRFFAVRPEGSVSTLKIQRTERGDSAVYLCASSLVGGENNEQFFGPGTRLTVL.

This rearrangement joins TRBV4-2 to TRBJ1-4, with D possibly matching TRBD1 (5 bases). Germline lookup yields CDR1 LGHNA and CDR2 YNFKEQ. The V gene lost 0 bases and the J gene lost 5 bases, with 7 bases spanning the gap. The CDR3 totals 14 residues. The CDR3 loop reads CASSQEEGNEKLFF. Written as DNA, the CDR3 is TGTGCCAGCAGCCAAGAGGAGGGGAATGAAAAACTGTTTTTT.

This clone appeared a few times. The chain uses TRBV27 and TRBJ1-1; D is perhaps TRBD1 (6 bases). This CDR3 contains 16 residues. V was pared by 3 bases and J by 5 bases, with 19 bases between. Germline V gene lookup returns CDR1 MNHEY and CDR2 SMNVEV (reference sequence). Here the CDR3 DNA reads TGTGCCAGCAGTTTTCGTAGCCCACAGGGTATTACTGAAGCTTTCTTT. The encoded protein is CASSFRSPQGITEAFF.

This CDR3 reads CASRPWGPNTEAFF. As DNA, the CDR3 is TGTGCCAGCAGACCCTGGGGGCCGAACACTGAAGCTTTCTTT. This chain links TRBV6-5 with TRBJ1-1; a possible D gene is TRBD1 (6 bases). CDR3 length: 14 residues. CDR1 and CDR2 (germline): MNHEY, SVGAGI. V was trimmed by 6 bases and J by 1 base, leaving 12 bases between them.

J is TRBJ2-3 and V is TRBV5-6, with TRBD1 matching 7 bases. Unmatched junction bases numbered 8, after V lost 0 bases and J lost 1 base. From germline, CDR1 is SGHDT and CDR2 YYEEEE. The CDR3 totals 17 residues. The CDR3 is CASSLGGIGGGTDTQYF. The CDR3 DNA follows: TGTGCCAGCAGCTTGGGGGGAATAGGGGGCGGCACAGATACGCAGTATTTT.

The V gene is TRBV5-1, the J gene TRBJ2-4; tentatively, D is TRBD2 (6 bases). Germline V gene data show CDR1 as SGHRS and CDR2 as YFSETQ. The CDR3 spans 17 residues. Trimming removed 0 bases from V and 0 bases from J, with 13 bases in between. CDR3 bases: TGCGCCAGCAGCTTGGCGGCGGGACCCGTAGCCAAAAACATTCAGTACTTC. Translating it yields CASSLAAGPVAKNIQYF.

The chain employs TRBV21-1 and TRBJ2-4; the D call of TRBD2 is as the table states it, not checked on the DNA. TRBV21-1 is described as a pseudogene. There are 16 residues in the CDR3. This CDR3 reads CASSKLIRGGKNIQYF. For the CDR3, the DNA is TGTGCCAGCAGCAAACTAATCCGGGGAGGAAAAAACATTCAGTACTTC.

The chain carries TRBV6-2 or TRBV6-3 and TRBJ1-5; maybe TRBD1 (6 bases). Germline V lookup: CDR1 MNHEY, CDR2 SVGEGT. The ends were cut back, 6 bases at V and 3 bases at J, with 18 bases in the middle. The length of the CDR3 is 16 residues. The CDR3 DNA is TGTGCCAGCAGCTCCCCAGGACAGCCTCTCAATCAGCCCCAGCATTTT. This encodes CASSSPGQPLNQPQHF.

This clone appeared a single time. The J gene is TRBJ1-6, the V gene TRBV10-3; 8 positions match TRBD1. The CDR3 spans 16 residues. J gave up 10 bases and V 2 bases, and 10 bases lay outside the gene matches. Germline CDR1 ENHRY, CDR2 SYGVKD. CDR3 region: CAISELGQGLGSPLHF. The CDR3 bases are TGTGCCATCAGTGAGCTAGGACAGGGACTCGGCTCACCCCTCCACTTT.

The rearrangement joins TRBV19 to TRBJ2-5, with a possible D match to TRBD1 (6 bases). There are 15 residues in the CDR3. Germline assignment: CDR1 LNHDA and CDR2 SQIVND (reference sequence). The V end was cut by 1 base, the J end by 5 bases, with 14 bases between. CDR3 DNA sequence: TGTGCCAGTAGTATAGGGACAGCCAACGTGGAGACCCAGTACTTC. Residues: CASSIGTANVETQYF.

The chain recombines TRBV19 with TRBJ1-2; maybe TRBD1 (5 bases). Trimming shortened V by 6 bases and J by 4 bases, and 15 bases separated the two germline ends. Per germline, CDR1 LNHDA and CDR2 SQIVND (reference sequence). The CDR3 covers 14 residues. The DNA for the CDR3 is TGTGCCAGTAGGGGGGGGAGTATTGGCTATGGCTACACCTTC. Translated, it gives CASRGGSIGYGYTF.

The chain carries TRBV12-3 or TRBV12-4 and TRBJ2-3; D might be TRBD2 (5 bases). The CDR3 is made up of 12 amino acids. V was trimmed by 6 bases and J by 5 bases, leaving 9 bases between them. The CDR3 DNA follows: TGTGCCAGCAGCCCCACTAGAGATACGCAGTATTTT. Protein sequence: CASSPTRDTQYF.

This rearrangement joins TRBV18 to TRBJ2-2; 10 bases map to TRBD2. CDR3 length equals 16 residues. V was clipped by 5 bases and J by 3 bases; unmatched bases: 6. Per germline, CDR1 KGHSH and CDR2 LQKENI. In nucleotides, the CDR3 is TGTGCCAGCTCATCCCTAGCGGGAGTCGACACCGGGGAGCTGTTTTTT. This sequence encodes CASSSLAGVDTGELFF. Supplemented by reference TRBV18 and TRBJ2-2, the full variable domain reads NAGVMQNPRHLVRRRGQEARLRCSPMKGHSHVYWYRQLPEEGLKFMVYLQKENIIDESGMPKERFSAEFPKEGPSILRIQQVVRGDSAAYFCASSSLAGVDTGELFFGEGSRLTVL.

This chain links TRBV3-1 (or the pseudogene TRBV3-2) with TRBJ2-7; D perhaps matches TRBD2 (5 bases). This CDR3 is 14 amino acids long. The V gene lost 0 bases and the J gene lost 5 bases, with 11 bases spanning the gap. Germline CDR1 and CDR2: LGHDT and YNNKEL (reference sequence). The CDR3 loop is CASSQEWERDEQYF. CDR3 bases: TGTGCCAGCAGCCAAGAATGGGAGAGGGACGAGCAGTACTTC.

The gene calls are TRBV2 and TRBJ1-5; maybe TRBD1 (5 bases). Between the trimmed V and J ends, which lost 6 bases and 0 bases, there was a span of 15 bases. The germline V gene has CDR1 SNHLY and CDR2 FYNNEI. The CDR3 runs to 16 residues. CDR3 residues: CASSSNRDYSNQPQHF. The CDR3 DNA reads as TGTGCCAGCAGCTCTAACCGGGACTATAGCAATCAGCCCCAGCATTTT.

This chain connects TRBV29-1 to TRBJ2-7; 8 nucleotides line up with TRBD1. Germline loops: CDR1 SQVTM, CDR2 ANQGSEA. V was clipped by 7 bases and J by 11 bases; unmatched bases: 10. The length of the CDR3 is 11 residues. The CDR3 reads CSGVVDRVEYF. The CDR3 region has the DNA TGCAGCGGTGTAGTGGACAGGGTAGAGTACTTC.

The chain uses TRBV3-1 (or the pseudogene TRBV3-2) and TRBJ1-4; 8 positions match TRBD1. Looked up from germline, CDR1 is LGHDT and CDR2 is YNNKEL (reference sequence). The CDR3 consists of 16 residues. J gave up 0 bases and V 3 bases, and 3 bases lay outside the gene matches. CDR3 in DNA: TGTGCCAGCAGCCAGGTGACAGGGGCAACTAATGAAAAACTGTTTTTT. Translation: CASSQVTGATNEKLFF.

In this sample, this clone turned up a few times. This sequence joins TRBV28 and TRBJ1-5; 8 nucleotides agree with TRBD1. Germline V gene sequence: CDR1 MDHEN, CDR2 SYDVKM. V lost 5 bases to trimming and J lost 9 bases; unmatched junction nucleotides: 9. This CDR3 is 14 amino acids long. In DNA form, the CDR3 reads TGTGCCAGCAGTCGACAGGGGACCAATTCGCCCCAGCATTTT. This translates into CASSRQGTNSPQHF. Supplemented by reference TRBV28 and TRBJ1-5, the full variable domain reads DVKVTQSSRYLVKRTGEKVFLECVQDMDHENMFWYRQDPGLGLRLIYFSYDVKMKEKGDIPEGYSVSREKKERFSLILESASTNQTSMYLCASSRQGTNSPQHFGDGTRLSIL.

In DNA form, the CDR3 reads TGCGCCAGCAGCCGACAGGGAGTGGGCACAGATACGCAGTATTTT. This gives the protein CASSRQGVGTDTQYF. The chain couples TRBV5-1 to TRBJ2-3; 7 bases agree with TRBD1. CDR1 is SGHRS, CDR2 YFSETQ, per germline. After removal of 4 bases from V and 1 base from J, the junction contained 6 bases not matched to a gene. This CDR3 is 15 amino acids long.

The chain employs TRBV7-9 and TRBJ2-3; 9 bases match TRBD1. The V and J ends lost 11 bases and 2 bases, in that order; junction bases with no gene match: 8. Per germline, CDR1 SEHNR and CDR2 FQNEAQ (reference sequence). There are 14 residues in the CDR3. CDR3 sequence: CAGRTGEYTDTQYF. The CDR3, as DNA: TGTGCCGGGCGGACAGGGGAGTACACAGATACGCAGTATTTT.

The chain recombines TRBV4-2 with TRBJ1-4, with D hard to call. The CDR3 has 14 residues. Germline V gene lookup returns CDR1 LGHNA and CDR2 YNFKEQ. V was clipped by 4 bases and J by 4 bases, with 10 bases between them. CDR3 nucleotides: TGTGCCAGCAGCCCTGGAGGGTTTAATGAAAAACTGTTTTTT. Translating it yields CASSPGGFNEKLFF.

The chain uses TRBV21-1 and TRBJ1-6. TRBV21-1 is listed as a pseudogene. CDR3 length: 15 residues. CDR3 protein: CASSNKRGNNSPLHF. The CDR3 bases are TGTGCCAGCAGCAATAAGCGGGGAAATAATTCACCCCTCCACTTT.

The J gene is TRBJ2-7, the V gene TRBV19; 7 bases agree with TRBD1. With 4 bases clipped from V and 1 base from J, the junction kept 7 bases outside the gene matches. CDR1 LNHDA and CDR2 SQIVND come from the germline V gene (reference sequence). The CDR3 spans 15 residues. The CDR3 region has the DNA TGTGCCAGTAGTACTTACAGGGGTGGGTCCTACGAGCAGTACTTC. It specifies CASSTYRGGSYEQYF. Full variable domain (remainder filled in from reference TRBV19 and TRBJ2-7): DGGITQSPKYLFRKEGQNVTLSCEQNLNHDAMYWYRQDPGQGLRLIYYSQIVNDFQKGDIAEGYSVSREKKESFPLTVTSAQKNPTAFYLCASSTYRGGSYEQYFGPGTRLTVT.

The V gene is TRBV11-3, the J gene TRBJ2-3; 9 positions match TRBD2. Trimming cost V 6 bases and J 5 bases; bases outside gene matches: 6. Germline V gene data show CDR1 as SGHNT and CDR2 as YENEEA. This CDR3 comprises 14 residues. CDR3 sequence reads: CASSERGARDTQYF. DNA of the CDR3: TGTGCCAGCAGTGAGCGGGGGGCGAGAGATACGCAGTATTTT.

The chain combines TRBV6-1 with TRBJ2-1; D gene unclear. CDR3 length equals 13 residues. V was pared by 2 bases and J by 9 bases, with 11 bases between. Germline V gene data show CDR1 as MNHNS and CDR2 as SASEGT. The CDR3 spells CASSESRPAEQFF. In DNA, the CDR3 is TGTGCCAGCAGTGAAAGCAGGCCCGCTGAGCAGTTCTTC.

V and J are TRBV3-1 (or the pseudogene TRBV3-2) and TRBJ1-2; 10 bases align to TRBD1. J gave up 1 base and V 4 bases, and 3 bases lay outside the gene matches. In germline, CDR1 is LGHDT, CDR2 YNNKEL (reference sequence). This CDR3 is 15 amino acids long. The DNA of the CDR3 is TGTGCCAGCAGCCGCGGGACAGGGGATAACTATGGCTACACCTTC. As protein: CASSRGTGDNYGYTF.